A single sample is the source of the 14 T cell receptor beta chains below, sequenced in a study of T cells after yellow fever vaccination. TCRdb re-analysed the 5' RACE reads in MiXCR, keeping a single row per CDR3 protein. Of roughly 79,000 distinct CDR3 sequences listed, about 7.3% are singletons. The material was CD8+ T cells sorted from PBMCs, obtained less than 11 days after the first yellow fever vaccination. Receptors were obtained from a man younger than 30 who received the YFV17D yellow fever vaccine.

This clonotype was picked up a small number of times. The V and J genes are TRBV6-5 and TRBJ2-3; 10 bases line up with TRBD1. The CDR3 contains 17 residues. The germline V gene encodes CDR1 MNHEY and CDR2 SVGAGI. Trimming at V came to 2 bases and at J to 1 base, leaving 6 bases not matched to a gene. Here the CDR3 DNA reads TGTGCCAGCAGTTACCGCAGTGGGACAGGGGGCACAGATACGCAGTATTTT. This translates into CASSYRSGTGGTDTQYF.

For this clonotype: A read error may explain this, as a much larger clone is one base away. V gene TRBV7-9 combines with J gene TRBJ2-1; 12 nucleotides agree with TRBD2. The CDR3 is 14 amino acids. Germline V gene data show CDR1 as SEHNR and CDR2 as FQNEAQ (reference sequence). V trimming: 11 bases; J trimming: 4 bases; junction bases outside the gene matches: 6. The CDR3, as DNA: TGTGCCGGTTTCCTAGCGGGGGGGTACAATGAGCAGTTCTTC. This encodes CAGFLAGGYNEQFF. Full variable domain (outside the CDR3, taken from reference TRBV7-9 and TRBJ2-1): DTGVSQNPRHKITKRGQNVTFRCDPISEHNRLYWYRQTLGQGPEFLTYFQNEAQLEKSRLLSDRFSAERPKGSFSTLEIQRTEQGDSAMYLCAGFLAGGYNEQFFGPGTRLTVL.

The V gene is TRBV9, the J gene TRBJ2-3; D might be TRBD1 or TRBD2, each matching 5 bases. The germline V gene encodes CDR1 SGDLS and CDR2 YYNGEE. The CDR3 sequence is 13 residues long. Deletions cut 6 bases from V and 10 bases from J, with 18 bases between. In nucleotides, the CDR3 is TGTGCCAGCAATACCGCGAGGGGCGATGCGCAGTATTTT. Its protein product is CASNTARGDAQYF.

In the case of this clonotype: This sequence may be a read error, since a much larger clone differs from it by one base. The chain joins TRBV6-2 or TRBV6-3 to TRBJ1-5; tentatively, D is TRBD1 (5 bases). The CDR3 loop spans 15 amino acids. Germline-derived CDR1 and CDR2 are MNHEY and SVGEGT. Written as DNA, the CDR3 is TGTGCCGGCAGTCTACTCCAGGGTGGCAATCAGCCCCAGCATTTT. This gives the protein CAGSLLQGGNQPQHF.

This clonotype was counted ten times or more. The junction differs from germline at one of its ends, possibly a read error. The chain combines TRBV6-5 with TRBJ2-2; TRBD1 matches 7 bases. In germline, CDR1 is MNHEY, CDR2 SVGAGI. The CDR3 has 16 residues. The CDR3 coding sequence is TGTGCCAGCAGTTACTTTAGGGGGCCGAAAACCGGGGAGCTGTTTTTT. This gives the protein CASSYFRGPKTGELFF.

This clonotype was seen many times. This chain joins TRBV5-5 and TRBJ1-1; D ambiguous. The CDR3 is made up of 14 amino acids. Trimming took off 4 bases at V and 7 bases at J, with 17 bases between the two ends. Looked up from germline, CDR1 is SGHKS and CDR2 is YYEKEE (reference sequence). This CDR3 reads CASSTQRGGFEAFF. The CDR3 region has the DNA TGTGCCAGCAGCACCCAGAGAGGAGGGTTTGAAGCTTTCTTT.

Notes on this clonotype: It may be a read error: a sequence one base away is much more abundant. The chain employs TRBV7-8 and TRBJ2-1; 8 bases match TRBD1. Looked up from germline, CDR1 is SGHVS and CDR2 is FQNEAQ. CDR3 length: 16 amino acids. Trimming cost V 5 bases and J 1 base; bases outside gene matches: 7. CDR3 sequence: CASSARQGNSYNEQFF. The CDR3 DNA reads TGTGCCAGCAGCGCCCGACAGGGGAATTCCTACAATGAGCAGTTCTTC.

In its sample, this clonotype was seen many times. The V call is TRBV12-3 or TRBV12-4, the J call TRBJ2-7; D gene uncertain. Trimming took 1 base from V and 10 from J, leaving 23 bases between them. This CDR3 spans 16 amino acids. CDR3 region: CASSLVGETHRRIQYF. The CDR3 bases are TGTGCCAGCAGTTTAGTTGGCGAGACCCATAGAAGGATCCAGTACTTC.

This clonotype was picked up many times. This chain uses TRBV20-1 with TRBJ1-1; TRBD1 is a possible D gene (5 bases). The V and J ends lost 5 bases and 5 bases respectively, with 21 bases between them. The length of the CDR3 is 15 residues. CDR1 and CDR2 (germline): DFQATT, SNEGSKA (reference sequence). CDR3 sequence: CSAPRLGRWDTEAFF. For the CDR3, the DNA is TGCAGTGCTCCTAGATTGGGGCGCTGGGATACTGAAGCTTTCTTT.

The sample holds many counts of this clonotype. The chain couples TRBV7-6 to TRBJ1-1; the D is unclear. V dropped 2 bases and J dropped 8 bases, with 9 bases sitting between them. The CDR3 has 12 amino acids. Germline V CDR1 and CDR2: SGHVS, FNYEAQ. The CDR3 nucleotides are TGTGCCAGCAGCTTATCGGGCAGGGAAGCTTTCTTT. Translation gives CASSLSGREAFF.

This clonotype was observed at least ten times. This chain uses TRBV6-1 with TRBJ2-7; 8 bases fit TRBD1. The CDR3 has 14 residues. The germline V gene has CDR1 MNHNS and CDR2 SASEGT. V shed 4 bases and J 4 bases; nucleotides not matched to a gene: 6. CDR3 sequence: CASSAPGQVYEQYF. The DNA for the CDR3 is TGTGCCAGCAGTGCACCGGGACAGGTTTACGAGCAGTACTTC.

This clonotype was found a few times. The chain employs TRBV9 and TRBJ1-4, with no clear D. The CDR3 has 15 amino acids. The V end was cut by 0 bases, the J end by 5 bases, with 11 bases between. The germline V gene encodes CDR1 SGDLS and CDR2 YYNGEE. CDR3: CASSVGFGRNEKLFF. In DNA form, the CDR3 reads TGTGCCAGCAGCGTAGGATTCGGCCGGAATGAAAAACTGTTTTTT.

This clonotype was seen at least ten times. The V call is TRBV29-1, the J call TRBJ1-3; D ambiguous. V lost 3 bases and J lost 5, with 8 bases in between. This CDR3 contains 12 residues. Germline V gene data show CDR1 as SQVTM and CDR2 as ANQGSEA. DNA of the CDR3: TGCAGCGTTGACGATCTTAGAAACACCATATATTTT. It specifies CSVDDLRNTIYF.

This clonotype was counted at least ten times. This CDR3 reads CAISESPYEQYF. The CDR3 nucleotides read TGTGCCATCAGTGAGTCACCCTACGAGCAGTACTTC. The chain carries TRBV10-3 and TRBJ2-7, with no clear D. The CDR3 length is 12 residues. V gave up 0 bases and J gave up 2 bases, with 2 bases separating them. In germline, CDR1 is ENHRY, CDR2 SYGVKD.